The 20 T cell receptor beta chains given below trace back to one sample, sequenced in a study of T cell changes during pregnancy in multiple sclerosis. Produced via immunoSEQ multiplex PCR; TCRdb's table is partial and in-frame only. The table shows approximately 40,000 clones, with roughly nine tenths occurring only once. Sequenced here: CD4+ T cells from peripheral blood mononuclear cells, sampled in the first trimester of pregnancy. All receptors derive from a female donor with multiple sclerosis, enrolled in a pregnancy study.

The gene calls are TRBV4-3 and TRBJ1-4, with 9 bases that match TRBD1. Germline CDR1 LGHNA, CDR2 YSLEER. Trimming at V came to 4 bases and at J to 10 bases, leaving 4 bases not matched to a gene. CDR3 size: 13 residues. The CDR3 here is CASSRDREGKLFF. CDR3 coding DNA: TGCGCCAGCAGCCGGGACAGGGAAGGAAAACTGTTTTTT.

V gene TRBV7-7 combines with J gene TRBJ2-7, with TRBD1 matching 7 bases. The length of the CDR3 is 15 residues. The germline CDR1 and CDR2 sequences are SSHAT and FNYEAQ (reference sequence). V lost 2 bases and J lost 2; bases outside the gene matches: 6. CDR3 nucleotide sequence: TGTGCCAGCAGCTTACACGCCGGGACAGCCTACGAGCAGTACTTC. This translates into CASSLHAGTAYEQYF.

The gene calls are TRBV7-6 and TRBJ2-7; weak D call: TRBD1 (5 bases). The CDR3 covers 13 residues. The V end lost 5 bases, the J end lost 6 bases, and 14 bases lay between the germline ends. From germline, CDR1 is SGHVS and CDR2 FNYEAQ. In DNA form, the CDR3 reads TGTGCCAGCAGCATAACCGGCAGGGCCGAGCAGTACTTC. It translates to CASSITGRAEQYF.

This chain connects TRBV7-9 to TRBJ2-7; TRBD1 agrees at 9 bases. V dropped 3 bases and J dropped 6; count of bases not matched to a gene: 6. CDR3 length: 14 residues. Looked up from germline, CDR1 is SEHNR and CDR2 is FQNEAQ (reference sequence). The CDR3 sequence is CASSFNRGPSEQYF. CDR3 sequence (DNA): TGTGCCAGCAGCTTCAACAGGGGGCCGAGCGAGCAGTACTTC.

J is TRBJ2-1 and V is TRBV11-1; 11 bases map to TRBD2. The V gene end was trimmed by 1 base and the J gene end by 4 bases; junction bases not matched to a gene: 0. Germline V gives CDR1 SGHAT, CDR2 FQDESV (reference sequence). The CDR3 covers 15 residues. The chain's CDR3 is CASSLGLAGYNEQFF. CDR3 DNA: TGTGCCAGCAGCTTAGGACTAGCGGGGTACAATGAGCAGTTCTTC.

The rearrangement joins TRBV25-1 to TRBJ2-1; the D gene is possibly TRBD1 (6 bases). Germline CDR1 MGHDK, CDR2 SYGVNS. V lost 3 bases to trimming and J lost 8 bases, with 11 bases between them. The CDR3 is 13 amino acids. The CDR3 loop is CASSEGHPHEQFF. The CDR3 DNA is TGTGCCAGCAGTGAGGGACACCCTCATGAGCAGTTCTTC.

The rearrangement joins TRBV11-3 to TRBJ2-7; 8 nucleotides match TRBD2. J gave up 6 bases and V 5 bases, and 12 bases lay outside the gene matches. The V gene's germline CDR1 is SGHNT and CDR2 YENEEA. The CDR3 extends over 15 amino acids. The CDR3 coding sequence is TGTGCCAGCAGCCGTTCGGGACTAGACTCTGTCGAGCAGTACTTC. It translates to CASSRSGLDSVEQYF.

The rearrangement uses TRBV19 and TRBJ2-3, with unresolved D. The CDR3 length is 15 residues. The germline V and J ends were trimmed by 3 bases and 1 base, with 11 bases remaining between them. Germline CDR1 is LNHDA and CDR2 is SQIVND (reference sequence). CDR3 sequence: CASSISLVGTDTQYF. The DNA for the CDR3 is TGTGCCAGTAGTATCTCGCTAGTTGGCACAGATACGCAGTATTTT.

The gene calls are TRBV7-8 and TRBJ1-1; possibly TRBD1 for D (6 bases). The V end was cut by 2 bases, the J end by 0 bases, with 19 bases between. The germline V gene encodes CDR1 SGHVS and CDR2 FQNEAQ. There are 18 residues in the CDR3. CDR3 residues: CASSLLPASGVMNTEAFF. The CDR3 bases are TGTGCCAGCAGCTTATTACCGGCGTCAGGGGTAATGAACACTGAAGCTTTCTTT.

This rearrangement joins TRBV5-1 to TRBJ2-1, with 9 bases lining up with TRBD2. The V segment lost 4 bases and the J segment 6 bases; nucleotides outside the gene matches: 14. The germline gives CDR1 SGHRS, CDR2 YFSETQ. The length of the CDR3 is 17 residues. CDR3 sequence reads: CASSTGTSTSGVNEQFF. The DNA of the CDR3 is TGCGCCAGCAGCACCGGGACTAGCACCTCCGGGGTCAATGAGCAGTTCTTC.

In its sample, this clone was seen a few times. The chain is built from TRBV5-4 and TRBJ1-4, with 7 bases aligning to TRBD1. This CDR3 has 15 amino acids. V gave up 4 bases and J gave up 5 bases; unmatched junction bases: 8. CDR1 and CDR2 from the germline V gene are SGHNT and YYREEE (reference sequence). CDR3 region: CASSPGGRGNEKLFF. CDR3 sequence (DNA): TGTGCCAGCAGCCCCGGGGGCAGGGGGAATGAAAAACTGTTTTTT.

This chain connects TRBV18 to TRBJ1-1; 8 nucleotides agree with TRBD1. Germline V gene sequence: CDR1 KGHSH, CDR2 LQKENI. The CDR3 extends over 14 amino acids. V shed 4 bases and J 4 bases; nucleotides not matched to a gene: 5. The CDR3 bases are TGTGCCAGCTCACAAGGACAGGGTCGCACTGAAGCTTTCTTT. Protein product: CASSQGQGRTEAFF.

The chain employs TRBV6-5 and TRBJ2-7; D is unresolved. V gave up 5 bases and J gave up 3 bases, with 5 bases separating them. This CDR3 spans 11 amino acids. Germline V gene data show CDR1 as MNHEY and CDR2 as SVGAGI. The CDR3 coding sequence is TGTGCCAGCAGTCAAAACTACGAGCAGTACTTC. It specifies CASSQNYEQYF.

The genes are TRBV6-1 and TRBJ1-1; 7 nucleotides line up with TRBD1. The CDR3 totals 14 residues. The V and J ends lost 5 bases and 1 base, in that order; junction bases with no gene match: 4. Looked up from germline, CDR1 is MNHNS and CDR2 is SASEGT. The CDR3 DNA reads TGTGCCAGCAGTCTCGACAGGGCGAACACTGAAGCTTTCTTT. Translation: CASSLDRANTEAFF.

This chain joins TRBV15 and TRBJ2-7; 9 bases are shared with TRBD1. CDR1 LNHNV and CDR2 YYDKDF come from the germline V gene (reference sequence). J lost 3 bases, V lost 1 base, and 7 bases had no gene match. This CDR3 is 16 amino acids long. The CDR3 bases are TGTGCCACCAGCAGAGGACCGGGACAGGGTCACTACGAGCAGTACTTC. This gives the protein CATSRGPGQGHYEQYF.

The chain has TRBV2 and TRBJ2-1; 14 bases agree with TRBD2. Germline-derived CDR1 and CDR2 are SNHLY and FYNNEI. Unmatched junction bases numbered 14, after V lost 6 bases and J lost 7 bases. This CDR3 is 18 amino acids long. The CDR3, as DNA: TGTGCCAGCAGGCAAGGGACTAGCGGGAGAGGGGCGGGGAATGAGCAGTTCTTC. Its protein product is CASRQGTSGRGAGNEQFF.

The V and J genes are TRBV7-2 and TRBJ2-1; 11 nucleotides agree with TRBD2. Germline lookup yields CDR1 SGHTA and CDR2 FQGNSA. The CDR3 is 14 amino acids. J lost 4 bases, V lost 5 bases, and 1 base had no gene match. The CDR3 sequence is CASSRLAGYNEQFF. CDR3 coding DNA: TGTGCCAGCAGCCGACTAGCGGGGTACAATGAGCAGTTCTTC.

The chain joins TRBV9 to TRBJ1-2, with 7 bases lining up with TRBD1. V lost 0 bases and J lost 0; bases outside the gene matches: 5. The CDR3 runs 16 residues. Germline V lookup: CDR1 SGDLS, CDR2 YYNGEE. CDR3 in DNA: TGTGCCAGCAGCGTAGGTGGGACAGCACCTAACTATGGCTACACCTTC. It encodes CASSVGGTAPNYGYTF.

The V and J genes are TRBV5-1 and TRBJ2-1; 10 bases agree with TRBD1. The CDR3 sequence is 16 residues long. The germline V gene has CDR1 SGHRS and CDR2 YFSETQ. With V trimmed by 1 base and J by 5 bases, 6 bases remained unmatched. CDR3 protein: CASSLRGGQGNNEQFF. The CDR3 DNA reads as TGCGCCAGCAGCTTGAGAGGGGGACAGGGGAACAATGAGCAGTTCTTC.

V gene TRBV2 combines with J gene TRBJ2-7; D possibly corresponds to TRBD2 (6 bases). The CDR3 covers 15 residues. Between the trimmed V and J ends, which lost 10 bases and 3 bases, there was a span of 22 bases. Germline V gives CDR1 SNHLY, CDR2 FYNNEI. As DNA, the CDR3 is TGTGCCACCCACCTTCTAGCGCAAACCAGCTACGAGCAGTACTTC. This codes for CATHLLAQTSYEQYF.